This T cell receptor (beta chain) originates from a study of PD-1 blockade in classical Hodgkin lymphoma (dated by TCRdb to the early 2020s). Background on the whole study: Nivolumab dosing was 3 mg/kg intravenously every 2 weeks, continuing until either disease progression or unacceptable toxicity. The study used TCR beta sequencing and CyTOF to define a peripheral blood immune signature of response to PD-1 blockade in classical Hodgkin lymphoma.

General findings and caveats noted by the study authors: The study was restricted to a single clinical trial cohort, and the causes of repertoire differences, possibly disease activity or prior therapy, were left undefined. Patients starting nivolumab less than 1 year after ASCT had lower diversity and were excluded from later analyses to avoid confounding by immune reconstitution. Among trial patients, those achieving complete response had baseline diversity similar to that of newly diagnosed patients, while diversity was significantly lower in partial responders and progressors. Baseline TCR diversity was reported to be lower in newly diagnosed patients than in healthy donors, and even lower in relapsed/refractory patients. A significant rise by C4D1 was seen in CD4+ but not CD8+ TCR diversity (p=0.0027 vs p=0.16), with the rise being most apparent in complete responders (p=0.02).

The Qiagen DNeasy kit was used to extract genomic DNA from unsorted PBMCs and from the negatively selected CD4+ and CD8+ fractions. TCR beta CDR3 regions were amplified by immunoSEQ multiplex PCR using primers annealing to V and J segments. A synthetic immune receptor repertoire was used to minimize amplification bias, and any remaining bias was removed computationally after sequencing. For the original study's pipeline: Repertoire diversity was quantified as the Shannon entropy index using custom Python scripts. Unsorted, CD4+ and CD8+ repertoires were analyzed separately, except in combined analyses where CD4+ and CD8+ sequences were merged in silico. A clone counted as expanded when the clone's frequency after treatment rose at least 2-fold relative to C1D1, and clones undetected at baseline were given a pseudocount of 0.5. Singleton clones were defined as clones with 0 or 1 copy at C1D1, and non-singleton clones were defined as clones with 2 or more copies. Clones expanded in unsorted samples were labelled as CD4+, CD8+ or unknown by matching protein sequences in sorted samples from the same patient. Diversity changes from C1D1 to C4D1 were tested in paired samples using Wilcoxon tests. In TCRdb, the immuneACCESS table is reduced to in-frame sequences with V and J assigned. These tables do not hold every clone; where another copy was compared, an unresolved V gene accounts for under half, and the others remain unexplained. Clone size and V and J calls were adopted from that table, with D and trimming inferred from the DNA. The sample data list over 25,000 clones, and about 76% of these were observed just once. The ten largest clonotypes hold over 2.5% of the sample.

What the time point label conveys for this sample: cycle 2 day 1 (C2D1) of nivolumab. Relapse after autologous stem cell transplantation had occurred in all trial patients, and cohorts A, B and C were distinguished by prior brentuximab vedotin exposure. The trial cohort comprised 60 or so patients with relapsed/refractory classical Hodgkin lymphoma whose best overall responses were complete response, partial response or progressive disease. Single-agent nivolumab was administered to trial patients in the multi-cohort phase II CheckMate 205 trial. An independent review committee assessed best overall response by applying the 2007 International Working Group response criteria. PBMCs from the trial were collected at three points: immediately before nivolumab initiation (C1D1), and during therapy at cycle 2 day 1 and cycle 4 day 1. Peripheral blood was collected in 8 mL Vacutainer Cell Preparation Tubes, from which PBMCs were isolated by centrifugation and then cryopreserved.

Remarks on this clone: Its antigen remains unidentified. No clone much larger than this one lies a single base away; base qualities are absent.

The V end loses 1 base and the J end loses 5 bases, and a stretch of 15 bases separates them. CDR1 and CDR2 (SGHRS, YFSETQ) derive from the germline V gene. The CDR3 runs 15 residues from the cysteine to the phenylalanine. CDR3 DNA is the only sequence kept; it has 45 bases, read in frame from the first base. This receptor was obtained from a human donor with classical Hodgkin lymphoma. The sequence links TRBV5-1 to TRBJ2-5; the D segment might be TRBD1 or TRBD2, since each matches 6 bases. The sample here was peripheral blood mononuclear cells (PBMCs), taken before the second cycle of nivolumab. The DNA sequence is TGCGCCAGCAGCTTGAGTGGGGGGCTGGGGGAGACCCAGTACTTC. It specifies CASSLSGGLGETQYF.